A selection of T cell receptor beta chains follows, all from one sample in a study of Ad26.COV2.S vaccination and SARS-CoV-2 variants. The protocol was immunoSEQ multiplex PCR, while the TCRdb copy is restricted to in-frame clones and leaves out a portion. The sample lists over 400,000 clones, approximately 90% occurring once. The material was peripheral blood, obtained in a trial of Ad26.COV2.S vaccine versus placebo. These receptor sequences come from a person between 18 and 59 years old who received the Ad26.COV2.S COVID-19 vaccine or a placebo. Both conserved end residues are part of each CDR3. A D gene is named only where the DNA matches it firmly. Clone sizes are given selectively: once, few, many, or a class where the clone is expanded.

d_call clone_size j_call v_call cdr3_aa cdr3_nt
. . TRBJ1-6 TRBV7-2 CASSFFAVSSYNSPLHF TGTGCCAGCAGCTTTTTTGCGGTTAGCTCCTATAATTCACCCCTCCACTTT
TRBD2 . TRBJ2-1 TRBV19 CASTYSGGFYNEQFF TGTGCCAGCACCTATTCCGGGGGGTTCTACAATGAGCAGTTCTTC
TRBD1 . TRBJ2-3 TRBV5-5 CASSLATGGIADTQYF TGTGCCAGCAGCTTGGCCACAGGGGGCATAGCAGATACGCAGTATTTT
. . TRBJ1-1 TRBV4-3 CASSQDRSNTEAFF TGCGCCAGCAGCCAAGACCGATCGAACACTGAAGCTTTCTTT
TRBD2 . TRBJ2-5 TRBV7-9 CASSLLGGGRETQYF TGTGCCAGCAGCTTATTAGGCGGGGGGCGAGAGACCCAGTACTTC
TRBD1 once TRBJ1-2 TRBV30 CAWTSQGAYGYTF TGTGCCTGGACCTCACAGGGGGCGTATGGCTACACCTTC
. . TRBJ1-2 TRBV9 CASSGDSDFGGYTF TGTGCCAGCAGCGGGGATTCAGATTTCGGGGGCTACACCTTC
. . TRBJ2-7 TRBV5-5 CASSLGRGPSYEQYF TGTGCCAGCAGCTTGGGGCGGGGGCCTTCCTACGAGCAGTACTTC
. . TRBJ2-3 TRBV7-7 CASSLGTQGPDTQYF TGTGCTAGCAGCTTAGGGACCCAGGGGCCAGATACGCAGTATTTT
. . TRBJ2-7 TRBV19 CASSIGSGRGFYEQYF TGTGCCAGTAGTATAGGATCCGGCAGGGGATTCTACGAGCAGTACTTC
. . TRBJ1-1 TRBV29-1 CSVPPRPQSTEAFF TGCAGCGTTCCCCCACGGCCCCAATCCACTGAAGCTTTCTTT
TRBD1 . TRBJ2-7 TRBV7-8 CASSFRDRVPYEQYF TGTGCCAGCAGCTTCCGGGACAGGGTCCCCTACGAGCAGTACTTC
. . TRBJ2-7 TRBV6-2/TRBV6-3 CASSYRWLASYEREQYF TGTGCCAGCAGTTACAGATGGCTGGCGTCCTACGAAAGGGAGCAGTACTTC
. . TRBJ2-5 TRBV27 CASSDRLLYQETQYF TGTGCCAGCAGCGACAGGTTGTTATACCAAGAGACCCAGTACTTC
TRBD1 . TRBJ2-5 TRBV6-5 CASSYSRDRAGTQYF TGTGCCAGCAGTTACTCCCGGGACAGGGCGGGGACCCAGTACTTC
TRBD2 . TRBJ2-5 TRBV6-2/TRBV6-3 CASSQAGGWGETQYF TGTGCCAGCAGTCAAGCGGGGGGCTGGGGGGAGACCCAGTACTTC
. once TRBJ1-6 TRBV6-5 CASRTAGPNSPLHF TGTGCCAGCAGGACCGCCGGCCCTAATTCACCCCTCCACTTT
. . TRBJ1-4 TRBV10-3 CAISGRQESEKLFF TGTGCCATCAGTGGACGGCAGGAGAGTGAAAAACTGTTTTTT
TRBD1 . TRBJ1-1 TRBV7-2 CASSLSAGQGAEAFF TGTGCCAGCAGCCTCTCGGCAGGGCAGGGGGCTGAAGCTTTCTTT
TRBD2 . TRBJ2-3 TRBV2 CASIPRVAGATDTQYF TGTGCCAGCATCCCCCGGGTAGCGGGGGCCACAGATACGCAGTATTTT
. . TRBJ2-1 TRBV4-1 CASSQYSQPDYNEQFF TGCGCCAGCAGCCAGTACTCACAGCCGGATTACAATGAGCAGTTCTTC